Below are 10 T cell receptor beta chains sequenced from a single sample in a study of shared clonotypes between healthy human individuals (dated by TCRdb to about 2020). Library preparation employed the immunoSEQ multiplex PCR assay. This is the immuneACCESS table as TCRdb keeps it, with only in-frame sequences that have V and J called. A part of the clones is gone; compared with another copy, unresolved V genes explain less than half, and the rest is unexplained. The sample has some 2,500,000 clones on record, under 95% of them singletons. Of the sample, around 0.37% falls within the top ten clones. Sequencing was carried out using naive CD4+ T cells from PBMCs. The cell subset or site label corresponds to: CD45RA+ positively selected. The receptors stem from a man aged 18 to 29 in good health. Some clones in this sample may be carry-over from other donors' samples.

This chain connects TRBV18 to TRBJ1-5, with D possibly being TRBD1 (6 bases). The V and J ends lost 6 bases and 4 bases respectively, with 10 bases between them. The CDR3 is 13 residues long. Germline CDR1 is KGHSH and CDR2 is LQKENI. Here the CDR3 reads CASSGGTNQPQHF. The DNA for the CDR3 is TGTGCCAGCTCGGGGGGGACAAATCAGCCCCAGCATTTT.

This clone was detected once. The chain is built from TRBV18 and TRBJ2-7; D is unclear. Per germline, CDR1 KGHSH and CDR2 LQKENI. Trimming left V 1 base short and J 4 bases short, with 11 bases between. The CDR3 is 14 residues long. Here the CDR3 reads CASSPLPTAYEQYF. The CDR3 DNA is TGTGCCAGCTCACCACTGCCGACTGCTTACGAGCAGTACTTC.

This clone was detected only a few times. The genes are TRBV6-5 and TRBJ1-2; the D gene is possibly TRBD1 (6 bases). Per the germline V gene, CDR1 is MNHEY and CDR2 is SVGAGI. CDR3 length: 11 amino acids. V was pared by 8 bases and J by 7 bases, with 11 bases between. CDR3 sequence: CASGNRAGYTF. The DNA for the CDR3 is TGTGCCAGCGGTAACAGGGCTGGCTACACCTTC.

This clone was seen a single time. J is TRBJ2-3 and V is TRBV5-1; a possible D gene is TRBD2 (5 bases). This CDR3 has 16 residues. Trimming cost V 3 bases and J 2 bases, with 16 bases left between them. Germline-derived CDR1 and CDR2 are SGHRS and YFSETQ. DNA for the CDR3: TGCGCCAGCAGCTCCTCCGGGGTAGCCCCCACAGATACGCAGTATTTT. Translation: CASSSSGVAPTDTQYF.

In its sample, this clone was seen a few times. The chain is built from TRBV28 and TRBJ1-1; the D gene is possibly TRBD1 (6 bases). This CDR3 spans 12 amino acids. Trimming cost V 6 bases and J 8 bases, with 13 bases left between them. Germline CDR1 MDHEN, CDR2 SYDVKM. Here the CDR3 reads CASSSQGQEAFF. CDR3 bases: TGTGCCAGCAGCTCGCAGGGGCAGGAAGCTTTCTTT.

V is TRBV6-6 and J is TRBJ1-5, with D possibly being TRBD1 (6 bases). Germline V gives CDR1 MNHNY, CDR2 SVGAGI (reference sequence). Between the trimmed V and J ends, which lost 10 bases and 7 bases, there was a span of 17 bases. This CDR3 is built from 13 residues. This chain's CDR3 is CATERTGGQPQHF. CDR3 bases: TGTGCCACCGAACGTACGGGGGGCCAGCCCCAGCATTTT.

The rearrangement uses TRBV7-9 and TRBJ2-1, with unresolved D. V lost 5 bases, J lost 7 bases, and 9 bases lay in between. The V gene's germline CDR1 is SEHNR and CDR2 FQNEAQ (reference sequence). The CDR3 is made up of 12 amino acids. The CDR3 DNA reads TGTGCCAGCAGCCGACTCGCTAATGAGCAGTTCTTC. Translating it yields CASSRLANEQFF.

The rearrangement links TRBV28 to TRBJ2-1, with 12 bases identical to TRBD1. The CDR3 extends over 13 amino acids. Germline CDR1 and CDR2: MDHEN and SYDVKM. The ends lost 10 bases at V and 7 bases at J; junction bases unmatched: 5. Here the CDR3 DNA reads TGTGCCACCCGGGACAGGGGGCGAAATGAGCAGTTCTTC. Protein sequence: CATRDRGRNEQFF.

V gene TRBV4-1 combines with J gene TRBJ2-2; 16 positions agree with TRBD2. V lost 2 bases to trimming and J lost 4 bases; unmatched junction nucleotides: 4. Per the germline V gene, CDR1 is MGHRA and CDR2 is YSYEKL. The CDR3 has 18 amino acids. This CDR3 reads CASSQPGLAGGATGELFF. The CDR3 DNA is TGCGCCAGCAGCCAACCGGGACTAGCGGGAGGGGCCACCGGGGAGCTGTTTTTT.

This chain connects TRBV10-1 to TRBJ2-1; maybe TRBD2 (6 bases). Trimming took 3 bases from V and 1 from J, leaving 13 bases between them. CDR3 length equals 16 residues. The germline CDR1 and CDR2 sequences are WNHNN and SYGVQD (reference sequence). CDR3 residues: CASSEVGLLSYNEQFF. The CDR3 nucleotides are TGCGCCAGCAGTGAAGTGGGACTCCTATCCTACAATGAGCAGTTCTTC.